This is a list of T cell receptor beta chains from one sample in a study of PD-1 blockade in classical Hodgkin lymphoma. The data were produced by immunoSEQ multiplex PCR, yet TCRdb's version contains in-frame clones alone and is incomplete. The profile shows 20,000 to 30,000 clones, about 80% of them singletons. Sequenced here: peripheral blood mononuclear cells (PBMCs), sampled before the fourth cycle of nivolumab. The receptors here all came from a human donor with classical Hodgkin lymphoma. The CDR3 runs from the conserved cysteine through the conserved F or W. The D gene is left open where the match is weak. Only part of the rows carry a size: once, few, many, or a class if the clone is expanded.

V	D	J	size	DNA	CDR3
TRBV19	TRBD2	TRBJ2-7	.	TGTGCCAGTAGGCCAAGCGGGAACTCCTACGAGCAGTACTTC	CASRPSGNSYEQYF
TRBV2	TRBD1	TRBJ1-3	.	TGTGCCAGCAGTCAACAGGGGGCTTATACTGGAAACACCATATATTTT	CASSQQGAYTGNTIYF
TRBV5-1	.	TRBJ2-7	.	TGCGCCAGCAGCTTGGACTTCTCCTACGAGCAGTACTTC	CASSLDFSYEQYF
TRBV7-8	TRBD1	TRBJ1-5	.	TGTGCCAGCAGCTTAGCCCACGGGACAGTGGTTTACAATCAGCCCCAGCATTTT	CASSLAHGTVVYNQPQHF
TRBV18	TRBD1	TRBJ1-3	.	TGTGCCAGCTCACCCATCCACACCGGGACAGGGACTGGAAACACCATATATTTT	CASSPIHTGTGTGNTIYF
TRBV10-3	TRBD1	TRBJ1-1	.	TGTGCCATCAGTGAGTTACAGGGGGCAGTGAACACTGAAGCTTTCTTT	CAISELQGAVNTEAFF
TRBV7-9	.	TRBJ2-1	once	TGTGCCAGCAGCTTCTCGACGGATGAGCAGTTCTTC	CASSFSTDEQFF
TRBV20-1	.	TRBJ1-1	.	TGCAGTGCTAGGGGGAACACTGAAGCTTTCTTT	CSARGNTEAFF
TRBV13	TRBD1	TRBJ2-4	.	TGTGCCAGCAGCGGGATGACAGGGAACCACAAAAACATTCAGTACTTC	CASSGMTGNHKNIQYF
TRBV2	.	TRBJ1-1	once	TGTGCCAGCATTCGAGAACTCAACACTGAAGCTTTCTTT	CASIRELNTEAFF
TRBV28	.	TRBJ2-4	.	TGTGCCAGCAGCCCTGGGTTAGTTCAGTACTTC	CASSPGLVQYF
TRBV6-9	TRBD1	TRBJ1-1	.	TGTGCCAGCATTAGGACAGGTGAAGCTTTCTTT	CASIRTGEAFF
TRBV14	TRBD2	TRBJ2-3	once	TGTGCCAGCAGCCAACTAGCGGGGTCGCAGTATTTT	CASSQLAGSQYF
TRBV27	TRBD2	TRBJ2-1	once	TGTGCCAGCAGACTAGCGGGAGAAGGTTACAATGAGCAGTTCTTC	CASRLAGEGYNEQFF
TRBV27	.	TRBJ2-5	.	TGTGCCAGCAGCCTGGGCAAGACCCAGTACTTC	CASSLGKTQYF
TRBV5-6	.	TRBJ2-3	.	TGTGCCAGCAGCTTGGGTCTTTTCACGCAGTATTTT	CASSLGLFTQYF
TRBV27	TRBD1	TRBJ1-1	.	TGTGCCAGCAGCGAGGGGGCTAACACTGAAGCTTTCTTT	CASSEGANTEAFF
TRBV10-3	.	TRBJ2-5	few	TGTGCCATCAGTGGAGGGTTGGAGACCCAGTACTTC	CAISGGLETQYF
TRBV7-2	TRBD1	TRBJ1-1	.	TGTGCCAGCAGCCTTAGGTGGAGGGGGCGAGGGAACACTGAAGCTTTCTTT	CASSLRWRGRGNTEAFF
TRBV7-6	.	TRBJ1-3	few	TGTGCCAGCAAGGACAGCCTCTCTGGAAACACCATATATTTT	CASKDSLSGNTIYF
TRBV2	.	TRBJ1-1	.	TGTGCCAGCAGAAAATCCCAGGGTGGGGACACTGAAGCTTTCTTT	CASRKSQGGDTEAFF
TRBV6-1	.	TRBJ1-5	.	TGTGCCAGCAGTGGCGCCAGATATGATGGCAATCAGCCCCAGCATTTT	CASSGARYDGNQPQHF
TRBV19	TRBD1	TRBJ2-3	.	TGTGCCAGTAGCAAACAGGGGGTGGGGTTCGATACGCAGTATTTT	CASSKQGVGFDTQYF
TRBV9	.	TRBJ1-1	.	TGTGCCAGCAGCGTAAGGGCGTTGAACACTGAAGCTTTCTTT	CASSVRALNTEAFF
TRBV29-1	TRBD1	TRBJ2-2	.	TGCAGCGTTGAAACAGGGGCTCCGAACACCGGGGAGCTGTTTTTT	CSVETGAPNTGELFF
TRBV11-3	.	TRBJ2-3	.	TGTGCCAGCAGCTTTCGACCGGGACGGAGCACAGATACGCAGTATTTT	CASSFRPGRSTDTQYF
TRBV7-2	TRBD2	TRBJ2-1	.	TGTGCCAGCAGCTTAGGCGGGGGGATCGGTGAGCAGTTCTTC	CASSLGGGIGEQFF
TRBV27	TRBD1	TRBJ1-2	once	TGTGCCAGCAGTTCAGGGGGACGGGGCCGTTTCGGCTACACCTTC	CASSSGGRGRFGYTF
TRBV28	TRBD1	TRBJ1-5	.	TGTGCCAGCAACCCCGACAGGGGAAGCAATCAGCCCCAGCATTTT	CASNPDRGSNQPQHF
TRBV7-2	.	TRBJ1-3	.	TGTGCCAGCAGCTTAAGGCAGGGGAGGACTGGAAACACCATATATTTT	CASSLRQGRTGNTIYF
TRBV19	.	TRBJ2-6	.	TGTGCCAGTAGTGTTGATGGACATTTGGGGTCTGGGGCCAACGTCCTGACTTTC	CASSVDGHLGSGANVLTF
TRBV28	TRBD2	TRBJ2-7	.	TGTGCCAGCAGTCCTCTAGCGGGCTCCTACGAGCAGTACTTC	CASSPLAGSYEQYF
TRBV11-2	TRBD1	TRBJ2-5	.	TGTGCCAGCAGCCGCCTCTGGGACAGGGGGCAAGAGACCCAGTACTTC	CASSRLWDRGQETQYF